The entry below gives a single T cell receptor (beta chain) sequence along with its context. This clonotype was counted at least ten times. There is no known antigen for this receptor. One base away there is no much larger clone; base qualities are not given. The reads were generated on an Illumina NovaSeq 6000. Using 5'RACE with constant-segment primers, TCRalpha and TCRbeta cDNA libraries were constructed, with sample barcodes and unique molecular identifiers added in the process. Trizol reagent was used to extract RNA from every sample. Libraries were amplified in two PCR steps, with a second sample barcode and Illumina TruSeq adapters added in the second step. Libraries were sequenced on an Illumina NovaSeq with 2 x 150 bp paired-end reads. The original pipeline was this. The reads were demultiplexed and collapsed into UMI-guided consensus sequences using migec v1.2.7. Using mixcr v2.1.11, UMI consensuses were aligned to TRA and TRB V and J templates and then assembled into clonotypes. A clonotype was counted as expanded or contracted only when both edgeR and NoisET called the clonotype significant, with the noise models trained on biological replicates. edgeR calls used a false discovery rate-adjusted p below 0.01 and a log2 fold-change threshold of 1. PCA with hierarchical clustering of max-normalized trajectories of the 1000 most abundant clonotypes was used as exploratory dynamics analysis. Each responding clone was given a CD4 or CD8 phenotype based on the CD4+ and CD8+ repertoires, which had been sequenced separately. The raw public reads went through TCRdb reprocessing: fastp at Q25, MiXCR clone calling, in-frame beta chains kept. All rows with the same CDR3 protein become a single entry with the most common DNA and genes. TCRdb assigned the V and J calls; the authors' analysis was not used. This sample gives about 350,000 distinct CDR3 sequences in total; around 13% of them show up just once. The top ten hold 22% of the sample.

Ficoll-Paque density gradient centrifugation was the method used to isolate PBMCs. This record comes from a study of T-cell memory formation after mild COVID-19 (dated by TCRdb to the early 2020s). Background on the whole study: Most TCR sequence clusters were specific to one of the two donors. In a couple of donors, T-cell clones that expanded and contracted after mild COVID-19 were tracked by sequencing TCRalpha and TCRbeta repertoires over time. The cohort was made up of two young adult volunteers, one female and one male, who were previously healthy. The paper's findings and limits, for the study overall: The study covered only a couple of mild cases, and larger cohorts including severe cases with pre-infection samples were considered necessary. Some responding clones were detected in pre-infection memory, suggesting pre-existing cross-reactive memory T cells joined the SARS-CoV-2 response. SARS-CoV-2 specificity of the second-wave clones peaking on day 37 was not confirmed. Contracting CD4+ clones were located mainly in the CM and EM memory subsets, whereas CD8+ clones were found to be enriched in EMRA. Clones contracting from day 15 to 85 had balanced CD4/CD8 phenotypes, while a second wave expanding from day 15 to 37 was biased towards CD4+.

CDR1 and CDR2, looked up from the germline V gene, are SGHRS and YFSETQ. The CDR3 contains 13 residues, cysteine and phenylalanine counted. Here the CDR3 DNA is all that survives: 39 bases in frame from base 1. Trimming takes 4 bases from V and 3 bases from J, and the germline ends sit 11 bases apart. The sequence was collected from a man aged 18 to 35 who had mild COVID-19 (a few samples of this study predate the infection). The sample titles of this study are shuffled in the database, so cell type and time point are left out; the donor was told from shared clones. What was sequenced was PBMCs or a T cell subset sorted from them (not recorded which). The rearrangement combines TRBV5-1 with TRBJ2-7; possibly the D gene is TRBD1, per 5 matching bases. The CDR3 protein: CASSPQGGYEQYF. The DNA reads as follows: TGCGCCAGCAGCCCCCAGGGTGGCTACGAGCAGTACTTC.